The rows below give T cell receptor beta chains drawn from one sample of a study of OX40 agonist ivuxolimab in advanced cancers. Here immunoSEQ multiplex PCR was the method, and the copy in TCRdb shows in-frame clones only, minus some. The table records tens of thousands of clones, about 88% of them present only once. The sample here was CD4+ or CD8+ T cells sorted from blood, taken in a trial of the OX40 agonist ivuxolimab. The receptors were gathered from an adult with an advanced solid tumor such as melanoma, head and neck, liver or kidney cancer. CDR3s include the opening cysteine and the closing phenylalanine or tryptophan. A D gene is named only where the DNA matches it firmly. A row's size may be missing; if present it is once, few, many or a size class.

>15|TRBV29-1|NA|TRBJ2-1|NA
TGCAGCGTTGAAATGAGGGTGAGCTCCTACAATGAGCAGTTCTTC
CSVEMRVSSYNEQFF
>15|TRBV13|NA|TRBJ2-7|TRBD2
TGTGCCAGCAGCGAAATTGGCGGGGGGGCCAGCGAGCAGTACTTC
CASSEIGGGASEQYF
>14|TRBV28|once|TRBJ2-1|TRBD1
TGTGCCAGCAGTTTAAGACAGGGATACAATGAGCAGTTCTTC
CASSLRQGYNEQFF
>15|TRBV7-2|many|TRBJ2-7|TRBD1
TGTGCCAGCAGCTCCTCCGGGACAGCCCCATACGAGCAGTACTTC
CASSSSGTAPYEQYF
>16|TRBV11-3|NA|TRBJ2-7|NA
TGTGCCAGCAGCTTTCCCTCAGGGGAGGGGCCCTACGAGCAGTACTTC
CASSFPSGEGPYEQYF
>14|TRBV7-9|NA|TRBJ2-7|NA
TGTGCCAGCAGCTTAACGGGGGTGATCTACGAGCAGTACTTC
CASSLTGVIYEQYF
>12|TRBV30|NA|TRBJ1-2|NA
TGTGCCTGGAGTGTTTTGGGTTATGGCTACACCTTC
CAWSVLGYGYTF
>12|TRBV7-9|NA|TRBJ2-1|TRBD1
TGTGCCAGCAGCTTAGGGACAGGGGGCCAGTTCTTC
CASSLGTGGQFF
>15|TRBV5-1|NA|TRBJ2-3|TRBD1
TGCGCCAGCAGTGATGGGACAGCGAGCACAGATACGCAGTATTTT
CASSDGTASTDTQYF
>15|TRBV7-2|NA|TRBJ1-1|TRBD1
TGTGCCAGCAGCTCCGGGACAGGGATGGTCACTGAAGCTTTCTTT
CASSSGTGMVTEAFF
>14|TRBV29-1|NA|TRBJ2-7|TRBD1
TGCAGCGTCACGGGACAGGGGATCGCGCGGGAGCAGTACTTC
CSVTGQGIAREQYF
>14|TRBV5-6|NA|TRBJ2-1|NA
TGTGCCAGCAGATTAGGGGGTTCCTACAATGAGCAGTTCTTC
CASRLGGSYNEQFF
>17|TRBV4-1|NA|TRBJ2-1|TRBD2
TGCGCCAGCAGCCAAACCACAGCGGGGGGCAGATACAATGAGCAGTTCTTC
CASSQTTAGGRYNEQFF
>14|TRBV2|NA|TRBJ1-1|NA
TGTGCCAGCAGTGAGGCGGGAACGAACACTGAAGCTTTCTTT
CASSEAGTNTEAFF
>14|TRBV29-1|NA|TRBJ2-2|NA
TGCAGCGTTGAAGCGTGGCAGAAACCCGGGGAGCTGTTTTTT
CSVEAWQKPGELFF
>15|TRBV4-3|NA|TRBJ2-1|TRBD2
TGCGCCAGCAGCCAATCCCCTAGCGGGGGCTATGAGCAGTTCTTC
CASSQSPSGGYEQFF
>15|TRBV13|NA|TRBJ1-1|NA
TGTGCCAGCAGCTTAGGGATCGACATGAACACTGAAGCTTTCTTT
CASSLGIDMNTEAFF
>18|TRBV28|few|TRBJ2-2|TRBD1
TGTGCCAGCAGTTCCACTTCGACAGGGGCGACGAACACCGGGGAGCTGTTTTTT
CASSSTSTGATNTGELFF
>19|TRBV7-9|many|TRBJ1-1|NA
TGTGCCAGCAGCTCGGGCATCGACAGGCTACCGCATACGTACACTGAAGCTTTCTTT
CASSSGIDRLPHTYTEAFF
>17|TRBV7-9|NA|TRBJ1-1|TRBD1
TGTGCCAGCAGCTTTGTGCCGGGACAGGGACTGAACACTGAAGCTTTCTTT
CASSFVPGQGLNTEAFF
>15|TRBV19|many|TRBJ1-2|NA
TGTGCCAGTAGTAATGCCCTCCAGGACAGCCATGGCTACACCTTC
CASSNALQDSHGYTF
>14|TRBV5-1|NA|TRBJ2-2|TRBD2
TGCGCCAGCAGCTGGCGGGGGGGCACCGGGGAGCTGTTTTTT
CASSWRGGTGELFF
>15|TRBV7-2|NA|TRBJ2-1|NA
TGTGCCAGCAGCCCTCTCTGGGGGCACTACAATGAGCAGTTCTTC
CASSPLWGHYNEQFF
>13|TRBV27|NA|TRBJ2-5|TRBD1
TGTGCCAGCACCCCCCAGGGGGCAAAGACCCAGTACTTC
CASTPQGAKTQYF
>14|TRBV4-3|NA|TRBJ1-2|NA
TGCGCCAGCAGCCAAGGACCAGCTAACTATGGCTACACCTTC
CASSQGPANYGYTF
>13|TRBV11-2|NA|TRBJ2-5|NA
TGTGCCAGCAGCCAAGAGGTAGCTGAGACCCAGTACTTC
CASSQEVAETQYF
>13|TRBV7-3|NA|TRBJ2-1|NA
TGTGCCAGCAGCTCAACTAGCTACAATGAGCAGTTCTTC
CASSSTSYNEQFF
>11|TRBV10-2|NA|TRBJ2-1|NA
TGCGCCAGCAGTGAGCTGAATGAGCAGTTCTTC
CASSELNEQFF
>13|TRBV2|NA|TRBJ2-6|NA
TGTGCCAGAGGTTCCTCTGGGGCCAACGTCCTGACTTTC
CARGSSGANVLTF
>13|TRBV4-1|few|TRBJ2-1|NA
TGCGCCAGCAGCCAAGAACGGTACAATGAGCAGTTCTTC
CASSQERYNEQFF
>16|TRBV9|NA|TRBJ2-3|NA
TGTGCCAGCAGCGCTGACCCTCAAGGGGCGGGGGATACGCAGTATTTT
CASSADPQGAGDTQYF
>15|TRBV5-6|NA|TRBJ1-4|NA
TGTGCCAGCAGCTTATCCTACGGACAAGGTGAAAAACTGTTTTTT
CASSLSYGQGEKLFF
>15|TRBV6-1|NA|TRBJ2-3|TRBD1
TGTGCCAGCAGTGATTTGACAGGGGGTACAGATACGCAGTATTTT
CASSDLTGGTDTQYF
>11|TRBV28|NA|TRBJ2-5|TRBD2
TGTGCCATTGGGGGACTAGCGGCCCAGTACTTC
CAIGGLAAQYF
>15|TRBV14|NA|TRBJ2-4|NA
TGTGCCAGCAGCCGAATGACAGCCGAGGAAAACATTCAGTACTTC
CASSRMTAEENIQYF
>12|TRBV18|NA|TRBJ1-2|NA
TGTGCCAGCTCACCCGACGGATATGGCTACACCTTC
CASSPDGYGYTF
>13|TRBV29-1|NA|TRBJ2-1|NA
TGCAGCGTTGAAGATCGGGGTACCGATGAGCAGTTCTTC
CSVEDRGTDEQFF
>12|TRBV7-9|few|TRBJ2-2|NA
TGTGCCAGCAGTAAATACACCGGGGAGCTGTTTTTT
CASSKYTGELFF
>14|TRBV28|NA|TRBJ1-2|NA
TGTGCCAGCAGTCCAGTGACAGTGTCCTATGGCTACACCTTC
CASSPVTVSYGYTF
>14|TRBV10-3|once|TRBJ2-7|TRBD1
TGTGCCATCAGACCGGGACAGGGGGCGGACGAGCAGTACTTC
CAIRPGQGADEQYF
>17|TRBV27|NA|TRBJ1-6|NA
TGTGCCAGCAGTTTATCCTTAGGGGGCTCCTATAATTCACCCCTCCACTTT
CASSLSLGGSYNSPLHF
>15|TRBV13|NA|TRBJ2-1|NA
TGTGCCAGCAGCCACAGGATCCTCTCCTACAATGAGCAGTTCTTC
CASSHRILSYNEQFF
>13|TRBV6-5|NA|TRBJ1-2|NA
TGTGCCAGCAGTCCAGACGGTAACTATGGCTACACCTTC
CASSPDGNYGYTF
>15|TRBV30|NA|TRBJ2-7|TRBD1
TGTGCCTGGAGTGGGGGGACAGGGGTGACCTACGAGCAGTACTTC
CAWSGGTGVTYEQYF
>12|TRBV27|once|TRBJ2-7|NA
TGTGCCAGCAGTTCAGGGATCTACGAGCAGTACTTC
CASSSGIYEQYF
>17|TRBV4-1|NA|TRBJ2-1|TRBD1
TGCGCCAGCAGCCTGGGACAGCTACTTAGCTCCTACAATGAGCAGTTCTTC
CASSLGQLLSSYNEQFF
>13|TRBV7-6|NA|TRBJ2-2|NA
TGTGCCAGCAGTCCAGACCTCACCGGGGAGCTGTTTTTT
CASSPDLTGELFF